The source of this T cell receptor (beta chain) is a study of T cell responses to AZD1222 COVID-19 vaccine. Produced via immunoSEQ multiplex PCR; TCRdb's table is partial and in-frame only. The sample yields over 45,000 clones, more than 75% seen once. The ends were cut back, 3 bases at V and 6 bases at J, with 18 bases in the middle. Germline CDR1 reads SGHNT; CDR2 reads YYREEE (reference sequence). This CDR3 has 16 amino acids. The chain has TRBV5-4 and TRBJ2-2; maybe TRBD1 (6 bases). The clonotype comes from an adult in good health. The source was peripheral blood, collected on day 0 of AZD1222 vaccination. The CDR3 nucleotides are TGTGCCAGCAGCTCGCCCGGGACAAGGGGTCCCGGGGAGCTGTTTTTT. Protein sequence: CASSSPGTRGPGELFF.